This T cell receptor beta chain derives from a study of blood T cell repertoires in COVID-19. Whole-study context: Whether acute or convalescent, the COVID-19 samples came from the United States, Italy and Spain.

How the authors handled the data: Amplification from reference gene primers served as the basis for estimated nucleated cell counts. Measured with immunoSEQ multiplex PCR; TCRdb has only the in-frame clones, and not every one. For V, J and clone size, that table is used; D and trimming come from the DNA. This sample has under 85,000 clones, with 85% to 90% found just once. This CDR3 has 14 amino acids. CDR1 is KGHSH, CDR2 LQKENI, per germline. Of note for this clone: An end of the junction does not agree with germline; a read error may underlie this.

The origin of this receptor is a man aged 80 or over in a cohort sampled during active COVID-19. Sequenced input: peripheral blood. This chain joins TRBV18 and TRBJ1-5; TRBD1 agrees at 8 bases. DNA for the CDR3: TGTGCCAGCGCACCAGACAGGGGCGGTCAGCCCCAGCATTTT. It translates to CASAPDRGGQPQHF.